This TCR beta chain was captured by sequencing in a study of shared clonotypes between healthy human individuals. The overall study: Researchers drew samples from a couple of women and three men aged 18 to 49. Study-wide points: The sole specimen, blood, was sampled, and tissue repertoires likely differ. Clonotype sharing among donors, it was expected, would be affected by sequencing depth.

With regard to this clone: The antigen is unknown.

The V end lost 1 base, the J end lost 1 base, and 16 bases lay between the germline ends. The germline gives CDR1 MGHRA, CDR2 YSYEKL. This CDR3 has 17 amino acids. The replicate PCRs on unsorted PBMC were given 250 to 300 ng DNA, which is 25,000 to 35,000 T cell genomes. Some clones are missing from TCRdb's copy, which holds only in-frame ones; the method was immunoSEQ multiplex PCR. The profile shows about 490,000 clones, approximately 80% of them singletons. The rearrangement uses TRBV4-1 and TRBJ1-2, with a possible D match to TRBD1 (6 bases). What was sequenced was PBMCs. The sequence derives from a woman aged 40 to 49 in good health. Some clones in this sample may be carry-over from other donors' samples. The CDR3 nucleotides read TGCGCCAGCAGCCAAGGTGGAGGGGGAGGGGGTAACTATGGCTACACCTTC. This translates into CASSQGGGGGGNYGYTF.